This T cell receptor beta chain originates from a study of blood T cell repertoires in COVID-19. Across the whole study: Samples representing acute and convalescent COVID-19 were sourced from the United States, Italy and Spain. Sources were T cells, B-cell-depleted T cells, or PBMCs; the material itself was cDNA or gDNA.

Trimming stripped 7 bases from V and 11 bases from J, with 5 bases between. This CDR3 region has 8 residues. The V gene's germline CDR1 is WSHSY and CDR2 SAAADI. The repertoire was sequenced with immunoSEQ multiplex PCR; TCRdb's copy has only in-frame clones and lacks some. The table lists about 380,000 clones, around 87% of them singletons. Individuals aged about 18 to 89 years were recruited from fewer than 25 US areas. Recovered Cohort 3 donors showed two negative PCRs, clearance, or symptom resolution. The receptor comes from a man aged 30 to 45 who had recovered from COVID-19. Sequenced sample: PBMCs or T cells enriched from blood (not recorded which). V gene TRBV10-2 combines with J gene TRBJ1-1; D is ambiguous. CDR3 bases: TGCGCCAGCAACGAGGCTTTCTTT. This sequence encodes CASNEAFF.